This section outlines one TCR beta chain sequence together with its context. Its cognate antigen has yet to be identified. One base away there is no much larger clone; base qualities are not given. In the prospective study, participants were roughly 18 to 100 years old, resided in approximately 25 geographic areas of the United States, and were enrolled through a virtual design. To assign participants to cohorts, the prospective study relied on clinical history that participants themselves reported in a screening survey and a study questionnaire. Exposed participants were defined as having been in contact with someone with a PCR-confirmed or clinician-diagnosed COVID-19 case within 2 weeks of study entry. Each participant in the prospective study had whole blood, serum and a nasopharyngeal or oropharyngeal swab collected by mobile phlebotomists. Additional blood draws and questionnaires over an approximately two-month period could optionally be provided by prospective study participants. Before DNA extraction, blood samples from the prospective study were shipped at room temperature or frozen.

Measured from the cysteine to the phenylalanine, the CDR3 is 16 residues long. Only the CDR3 region is kept as DNA, spanning 48 bases read in frame from base 1. From a lookup of the germline V gene, CDR1 and CDR2 are SGDLS and YYNGEE. Trimming removed 0 bases from V and 8 bases from J; the gene matches leave 8 bases unexplained. This entry is derived from a study of blood T cell repertoires in COVID-19 (dated by TCRdb to the early 2020s). About the full investigation: Samples covering the acute and convalescent phases of COVID-19 were provided by collaborators in the United States, Italy and Spain. Sample metadata almost always included a de-identified subject ID, COVID-19 status, age in years and sex. HLA class I and class II types, where available, came from metadata supplied by the sample provider rather than from assay-based typing. The dataset comprised deeply sampled blood TCRbeta repertoires from subjects exposed to, actively infected with, or recovered from COVID-19. The repertoires were released in a freely available public database meant as a resource for research on the immune response to SARS-CoV-2. Samples came from the ongoing ImmuneRACE study (first 160 participants) plus 1,254 subjects from 6 global collaborators. The prospective study material was composed of cDNA or gDNA derived from T cells, B-cell-depleted T cells, or PBMCs. The study at large found these results: The quantity of clinical and demographic metadata differed by source and by participant and was supplied without curation.

TCRbeta CDR3 regions were amplified from genomic DNA by means of the immunoSEQ Assay, a bias-controlled multiplex PCR. The authors processed their data as follows. The number of nucleated cells in each sample was estimated from the amplification of reference gene primers within the assay. Sequence reads were collapsed and filtered to measure the absolute abundance of every unique TCRbeta CDR3 rearrangement. For each sample, productive Simpson clonality was calculated as the square root of Simpson's diversity index across productive rearrangements. The table comes from immuneACCESS by way of TCRdb, which keeps in-frame sequences with V and J called. Part of the clones is missing from these tables; in studies checked, under half for an unresolved V gene and the rest for unknown reasons. V, J and clone size are those of that table, while D and trimming were read from the DNA. The sample table records fewer than 250,000 clones; around 82% of these occur just once. In total, the top ten clones hold around 3.5% of the sample.

The rearranged segments are TRBV9 and TRBJ2-5; TRBD2 aligns with 12 central bases. The sequencing input was PBMCs or T cells enriched from blood (not recorded which). This TCR was recovered from a woman in her 40s who had been exposed to COVID-19. At the DNA level, the sequence is TGTGCCAGCAGCGTAGGGCTAGCGGGGGGGCTAGGAACCCAGTACTTC. Its translation reads: CASSVGLAGGLGTQYF.